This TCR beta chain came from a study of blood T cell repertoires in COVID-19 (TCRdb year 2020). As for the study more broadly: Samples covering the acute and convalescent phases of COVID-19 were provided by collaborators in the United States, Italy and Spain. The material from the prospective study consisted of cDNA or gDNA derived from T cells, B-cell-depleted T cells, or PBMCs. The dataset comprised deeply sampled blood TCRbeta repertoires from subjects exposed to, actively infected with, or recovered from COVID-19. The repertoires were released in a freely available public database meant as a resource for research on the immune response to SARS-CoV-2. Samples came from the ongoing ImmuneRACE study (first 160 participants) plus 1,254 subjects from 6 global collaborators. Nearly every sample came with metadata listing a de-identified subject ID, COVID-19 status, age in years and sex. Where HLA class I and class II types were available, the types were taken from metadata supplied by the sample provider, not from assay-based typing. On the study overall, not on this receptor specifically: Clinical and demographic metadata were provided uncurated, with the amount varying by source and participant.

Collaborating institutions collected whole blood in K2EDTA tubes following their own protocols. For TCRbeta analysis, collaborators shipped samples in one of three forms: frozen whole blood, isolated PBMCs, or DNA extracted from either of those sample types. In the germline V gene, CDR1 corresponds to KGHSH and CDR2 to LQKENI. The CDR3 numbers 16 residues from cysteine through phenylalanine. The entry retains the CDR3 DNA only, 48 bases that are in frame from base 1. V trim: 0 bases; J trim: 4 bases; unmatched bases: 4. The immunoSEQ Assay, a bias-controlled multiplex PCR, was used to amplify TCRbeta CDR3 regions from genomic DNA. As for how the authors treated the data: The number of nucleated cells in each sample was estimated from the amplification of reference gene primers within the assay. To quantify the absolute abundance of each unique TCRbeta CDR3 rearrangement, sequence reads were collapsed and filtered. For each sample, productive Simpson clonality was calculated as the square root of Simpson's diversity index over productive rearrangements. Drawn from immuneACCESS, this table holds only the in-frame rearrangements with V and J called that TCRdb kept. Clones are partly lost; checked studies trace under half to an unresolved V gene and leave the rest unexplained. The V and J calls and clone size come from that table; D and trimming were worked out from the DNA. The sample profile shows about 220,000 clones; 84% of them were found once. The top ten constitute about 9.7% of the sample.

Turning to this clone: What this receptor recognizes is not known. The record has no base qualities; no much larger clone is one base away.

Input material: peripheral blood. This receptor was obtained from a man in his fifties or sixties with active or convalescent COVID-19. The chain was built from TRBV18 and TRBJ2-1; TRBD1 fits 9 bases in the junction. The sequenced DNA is TGTGCCAGCTCACCACCACCGGGACAGGGATACAATGAGCAGTTCTTC. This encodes CASSPPPGQGYNEQFF.